This entry features one TCR beta chain sequence. Its matching antigen is unknown. The source of the sample is a study of cytomegalovirus exposure and HLA in healthy donors. Regarding the study as a whole: In an earlier analysis, productive rearrangement rates for most beta V segments clustered near 90% or 30%. The study listed under 200 cytomegalovirus-associated TCR beta chains. Accurate prediction of most subjects' HLA-A and HLA-B alleles from TCR beta sequences was reported.

V lost 2 bases to trimming and J lost 11 bases, with 12 bases between them. There are 12 residues in the CDR3. The germline V gene has CDR1 MNHEY and CDR2 SVGAGI. The primer mix had 60 Vbeta and 13 Jbeta primers. TCRdb's copy holds only in-frame clones and misses some; the assay was immunoSEQ multiplex PCR. The data show tens of thousands of clones, with approximately 79% seen just once and 9% to 13% held by the top ten. Donors were nominally healthy when sampled, though unrecorded immune exposures were likely. This chain links TRBV6-5 with TRBJ1-1; possible D gene TRBD1, 6 bases. The TCR comes from a woman in her forties in good health and CMV-seropositive. Sequencing was done on a sample of PBMCs. For the CDR3, the DNA is TGTGCCAGCAGTTACAGGCAGGGGCCGGCTTTCTTT. Translation gives CASSYRQGPAFF.